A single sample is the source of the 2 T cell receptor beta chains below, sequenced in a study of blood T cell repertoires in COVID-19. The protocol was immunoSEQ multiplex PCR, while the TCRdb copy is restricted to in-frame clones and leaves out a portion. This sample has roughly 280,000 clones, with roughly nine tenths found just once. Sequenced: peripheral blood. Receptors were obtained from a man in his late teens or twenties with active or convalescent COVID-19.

The CDR3 loop is CASSPGTGLRGSYEQYF. For the CDR3, the DNA is TGTGCCAGCAGCCCCGGGACAGGGCTTAGGGGATCCTACGAGCAGTACTTC. V usage is TRBV3-1 (or the pseudogene TRBV3-2) and J usage is TRBJ2-7, with 9 bases matching TRBD1. Germline V gene sequence: CDR1 LGHDT, CDR2 YNNKEL (reference sequence). This CDR3 comprises 17 residues. J lost 1 base, V lost 4 bases, and 11 bases had no gene match.

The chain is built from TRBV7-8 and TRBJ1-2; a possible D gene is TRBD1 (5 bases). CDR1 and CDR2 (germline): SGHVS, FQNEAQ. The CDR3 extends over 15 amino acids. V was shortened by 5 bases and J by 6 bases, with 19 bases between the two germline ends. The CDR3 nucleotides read TGTGCCAGCAGCCCAGAGACAGCCCCAATTGATGGCTACACCTTC. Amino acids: CASSPETAPIDGYTF. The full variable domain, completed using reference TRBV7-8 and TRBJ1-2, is GAGVSQSPRYKVAKRGQDVALRCDPISGHVSLFWYQQALGQGPEFLTYFQNEAQLDKSGLPSDRFFAERPEGSVSTLKIQRTQQEDSAVYLCASSPETAPIDGYTFGSGTRLTVV.